These 30 T cell receptor beta chains share one sample of origin, sequenced in a study of blood T cell repertoires in COVID-19 (dated by TCRdb to 2018 to 2020). Libraries were prepared through the immunoSEQ multiplex PCR assay. TCRdb limited this immuneACCESS table to in-frame rearrangements with V and J called. A share of clones is missing; checked studies link under half to unresolved V genes, and the rest is unexplained. The sample has about 70,000 clones on record, about 73% of them singletons. The ten most abundant clones make up 35% to 45% of the sample. Sequencing was done on a sample of peripheral blood. The receptors originated from an older woman with acute or convalescent COVID-19.

The V call is TRBV24-1, the J call TRBJ1-5, with D perhaps TRBD1 (5 bases). Between the trimmed V and J ends, which lost 2 bases and 11 bases, there was a span of 24 bases. The CDR3 contains 17 residues. The germline gives CDR1 KGHDR, CDR2 SFDVKD. The CDR3 DNA reads TGTGCCACCAGTGATTCGGGGGTGTCCGGATCAAGAGAGGCCCAGCATTTT. Its protein is CATSDSGVSGSREAQHF.

This chain uses TRBV6-5 with TRBJ2-2; D possibly corresponds to TRBD1 (5 bases). The V gene's germline CDR1 is MNHEY and CDR2 SVGAGI. The CDR3 sequence is 14 residues long. V lost 0 bases and J lost 7, with 9 bases in between. The CDR3 region has the DNA TGTGCCAGCAGTTACTCAGGGGTGGACGGGGAGCTGTTTTTT. Protein product: CASSYSGVDGELFF.

J is TRBJ2-1 and V is TRBV5-1; D unresolved. The CDR3 has 13 residues. CDR1 and CDR2 (germline): SGHRS, YFSETQ. The germline V and J ends were trimmed by 4 bases and 5 bases, with 10 bases remaining between them. The CDR3: CASSLGPNNEQFF. For the CDR3, the DNA is TGCGCCAGCAGCCTAGGCCCTAACAATGAGCAGTTCTTC.

The genes are TRBV15 and TRBJ2-1; D is undetermined. V was shortened by 0 bases and J by 3 bases, with 6 bases between the two germline ends. The CDR3 consists of 14 residues. CDR1 and CDR2 from the germline V gene are LNHNV and YYDKDF (reference sequence). CDR3 in DNA: TGTGCCACCAGCAGAGATCTTGTCTACAATGAGCAGTTCTTC. Protein sequence: CATSRDLVYNEQFF. The whole variable domain, remainder taken from reference TRBV15 and TRBJ2-1, is DAMVIQNPRYQVTQFGKPVTLSCSQTLNHNVMYWYQQKSSQAPKLLFHYYDKDFNNEADTPDNFQSRRPNTSFCFLDIRSPGLGDTAMYLCATSRDLVYNEQFFGPGTRLTVL.

On this clone: A clone one base away is much larger, so this may be a read error. Other DNA sequences in the same sample also yield this CDR3. This chain joins TRBV3-1 (or the pseudogene TRBV3-2) and TRBJ2-7; TRBD2 aligns across 11 bases. The V segment lost 6 bases and the J segment 10 bases; nucleotides outside the gene matches: 14. Germline loops: CDR1 LGHDT, CDR2 YNNKEL (reference sequence). The CDR3 spans 15 residues. The CDR3, as DNA: TGTGCCAGCAGTCAGAGGGGTACTAGCGGGGGTCTACAGTACTTC. Its protein product is CASSQRGTSGGLQYF.

The chain uses TRBV5-6 and TRBJ1-2; unclear D gene. Germline CDR1 and CDR2: SGHDT and YYEEEE. With 6 bases removed from V and 2 bases from J, the gap between germline ends came to 5 bases. This CDR3 region has 11 residues. CDR3 residues: CASNNNYGYTF. The CDR3 region has the DNA TGTGCCAGCAACAACAACTATGGCTACACCTTC.

V gene TRBV7-8 combines with J gene TRBJ2-3; no reliable D call. The V gene's germline CDR1 is SGHVS and CDR2 FQNEAQ. The length of the CDR3 is 16 residues. Trimming removed 5 bases at V and 4 bases at J, with 19 bases between. The CDR3 region has the DNA TGTGCCAGCAGCCCCGGCGAGGCTAGAACGTCAGATACGCAGTATTTT. Translation: CASSPGEARTSDTQYF.

This chain connects TRBV21-1 to TRBJ1-2; TRBD1, the table's D call, lacks a check against the DNA. TRBV21-1 is a pseudogene locus. The CDR3 covers 15 residues. CDR3 sequence (DNA): TGTGCCAGCAGCGGTTCGCCCGGGACAGGGTATGGCTACACCTTC. It specifies CASSGSPGTGYGYTF.

The chain carries TRBV7-2 and TRBJ1-5; weak D call: TRBD1 (5 bases). The CDR3 extends over 15 amino acids. V lost 2 bases, J lost 4 bases, and 12 bases lay in between. Looked up from germline, CDR1 is SGHTA and CDR2 is FQGNSA. CDR3 in amino acids: CASSLQGLANQPQHF. The DNA of the CDR3 is TGTGCCAGCAGCTTACAGGGTCTGGCTAATCAGCCCCAGCATTTT.

The chain has TRBV9 and TRBJ1-6; weak D call: TRBD1 (5 bases). V lost 0 bases and J lost 10, with 14 bases in between. CDR1 and CDR2 (germline): SGDLS, YYNGEE. The CDR3 loop spans 15 amino acids. In DNA, the CDR3 is TGTGCCAGCAGCGTAGATCCAGGGCGTACATCACCCCTCCACTTT. Translation: CASSVDPGRTSPLHF. The entire variable domain, with the rest obtained from reference TRBV9 and TRBJ1-6, is as follows: DSGVTQTPKHLITATGQRVTLRCSPRSGDLSVYWYQQSLDQGLQFLIQYYNGEERAKGNILERFSAQQFPDLHSELNLSSLELGDSALYFCASSVDPGRTSPLHFGNGTRLTVT.

The rearrangement uses TRBV7-2 and TRBJ1-1, with 8 nucleotides matching TRBD1. V dropped 5 bases and J dropped 4; count of bases not matched to a gene: 12. This CDR3 is 16 amino acids long. The germline V gene has CDR1 SGHTA and CDR2 FQGNSA. This CDR3 reads CASSPPGQGLGTEAFF. For the CDR3, the DNA is TGTGCCAGCAGCCCGCCTGGACAGGGCTTAGGCACTGAAGCTTTCTTT.

This chain's CDR3 is CASSLSSGSESETQYF. CDR3 bases: TGTGCCAGCAGCTTGTCTAGCGGGTCTGAGAGTGAGACCCAGTACTTC. This chain connects TRBV5-4 to TRBJ2-5; 8 bases match TRBD2. Trimming took 1 base from V and 5 from J; bases not matched to a gene: 10. The CDR3 totals 16 residues. Looked up from germline, CDR1 is SGHNT and CDR2 is YYREEE (reference sequence).

The chain combines TRBV7-6 with TRBJ1-2; the D gene is possibly TRBD1 (6 bases). The CDR3 is made up of 17 amino acids. Germline loops: CDR1 SGHVS, CDR2 FNYEAQ. V was clipped by 4 bases and J by 4 bases, with 22 bases between them. The CDR3 bases are TGTGCCAGCAGCTCCTGGGGGGGCGACATCAAGGGCTATGGCTACACCTTC. Translated: CASSSWGGDIKGYGYTF.

The chain joins TRBV12-1 to TRBJ2-3; the table names TRBD2, a call not compared with the DNA. TRBV12-1 is marked as a pseudogene. CDR3 length: 19 residues. The chain's CDR3 is CASRNRGLAGGLSTDTQYF. CDR3 bases: TGTGCCAGCCGAAACAGGGGACTAGCGGGAGGGCTGAGCACAGATACGCAGTATTTT.

The chain links TRBV3-1 (or the pseudogene TRBV3-2) to TRBJ1-6, with D possibly matching TRBD1 (5 bases). CDR1 and CDR2 (germline): LGHDT, YNNKEL (reference sequence). Trimming left V 5 bases short and J 9 bases short, with 11 bases between. This CDR3 contains 13 residues. The CDR3 bases are TGTGCCAGCAGCTGGGGGGGGAGTTCACCCCTCCACTTT. This encodes CASSWGGSSPLHF.

This chain links TRBV5-1 with TRBJ1-2; D ambiguous. The V and J ends lost 2 bases and 2 bases respectively, with 13 bases between them. The CDR3 has 15 residues. Per germline, CDR1 SGHRS and CDR2 YFSETQ. CDR3 loop: CASSFLLGGNYGYTF. DNA for the CDR3: TGCGCCAGCAGCTTCCTTTTGGGAGGGAACTATGGCTACACCTTC.

This chain uses TRBV10-3 with TRBJ1-3; possibly TRBD1 for D (6 bases). Germline values: CDR1 ENHRY, CDR2 SYGVKD. The CDR3 length is 14 residues. V lost 5 bases and J lost 8, with 16 bases in between. This CDR3 reads CAISRDISSDTIYF. The CDR3 coding sequence is TGTGCCATCAGTAGGGACATATCGTCGGACACCATATATTTT.

This clone was observed a handful of times. J is TRBJ2-2 and V is TRBV2; perhaps TRBD1 as D (6 bases). Germline assignment: CDR1 SNHLY and CDR2 FYNNEI. The CDR3 has 15 amino acids. V was pared by 8 bases and J by 4 bases, with 17 bases between. In nucleotides, the CDR3 is TGTGCCAGCGAGGGGGTTACAACAACCACCGGGGAGCTGTTTTTT. This codes for CASEGVTTTTGELFF.

This chain joins TRBV6-5 and TRBJ1-2; D remains unclear. Germline-derived CDR1 and CDR2 are MNHEY and SVGAGI. The CDR3 loop spans 10 amino acids. The germline V and J ends were trimmed by 8 bases and 9 bases, with 10 bases remaining between them. CDR3 region: CASGEVSYTF. The CDR3 nucleotides are TGTGCCAGCGGGGAGGTCAGCTACACCTTC.

The chain has TRBV6-2 or TRBV6-3 and TRBJ1-2; 9 positions agree with TRBD1. Germline values: CDR1 MNHEY, CDR2 SVGEGT. The CDR3 runs to 15 residues. Trimming removed 4 bases from V and 3 bases from J; junction bases left unmatched: 6. The CDR3 DNA reads as TGTGCCAGCAGTTGGAGAACAGGGGGCGACTATGGCTACACCTTC. This encodes CASSWRTGGDYGYTF.

This clone has just one count. The chain employs TRBV11-3 and TRBJ2-7, with D possibly being TRBD2 (6 bases). The CDR3 is made up of 13 amino acids. CDR1 SGHNT and CDR2 YENEEA come from the germline V gene. Trimming left V 5 bases short and J 0 bases short, with 8 bases between. CDR3 loop: CASSGTSSYEQYF. The CDR3 nucleotides are TGTGCCAGCAGCGGGACTTCCTCCTACGAGCAGTACTTC. Full variable domain (rest looked up from reference TRBV11-3 and TRBJ2-7): EAGVVQSPRYKIIEKKQPVAFWCNPISGHNTLYWYLQNLGQGPELLIRYENEEAVDDSQLPKDRFSAERLKGVDSTLKIQPAELGDSAVYLCASSGTSSYEQYFGPGTRLTVT.

This sequence joins TRBV5-5 and TRBJ1-5; D unresolved. With 1 base removed from V and 7 bases from J, the gap between germline ends came to 18 bases. Germline V CDR1 and CDR2: SGHKS, YYEKEE (reference sequence). There are 16 residues in the CDR3. The DNA of the CDR3 is TGTGCCAGCAGCTTGAATGCCGGGAGGAATGGGCAGCCCCAGCATTTT. Translation gives CASSLNAGRNGQPQHF.

V is TRBV5-4 and J is TRBJ2-1, with TRBD1 identical over 8 bases. Germline V gene sequence: CDR1 SGHNT, CDR2 YYREEE (reference sequence). The V segment lost 1 base and the J segment 0 bases; nucleotides outside the gene matches: 0. This CDR3 spans 15 amino acids. CDR3 in amino acids: CASSLQGASYNEQFF. In DNA, the CDR3 is TGTGCCAGCAGCTTGCAGGGGGCCTCCTACAATGAGCAGTTCTTC. Full variable domain (outside the CDR3, taken from reference TRBV5-4 and TRBJ2-1): ETGVTQSPTHLIKTRGQQVTLRCSSQSGHNTVSWYQQALGQGPQFIFQYYREEENGRGNFPPRFSGLQFPNYSSELNVNALELDDSALYLCASSLQGASYNEQFFGPGTRLTVL.

This chain links TRBV19 with TRBJ1-5; D remains ambiguous. In germline, CDR1 is LNHDA, CDR2 SQIVND (reference sequence). CDR3 size: 12 residues. V gave up 8 bases and J gave up 0 bases, with 5 bases separating them. The CDR3 here is CASRGSNQPQHF. The CDR3 DNA follows: TGTGCCAGTCGGGGTAGCAATCAGCCCCAGCATTTT.

The J gene is TRBJ1-5, the V gene TRBV3-1 (or the pseudogene TRBV3-2); D is possibly TRBD1 (5 bases). CDR1 is LGHDT, CDR2 YNNKEL, per germline (reference sequence). V gave up 5 bases and J gave up 0 bases, with 8 bases separating them. The length of the CDR3 is 14 residues. The CDR3 sequence is CASSSGNSNQPQHF. DNA for the CDR3: TGTGCCAGCAGCTCAGGGAATAGCAATCAGCCCCAGCATTTT.

The V and J genes are TRBV21-1 and TRBJ2-7; the table's D call TRBD1 went unverified against the DNA. TRBV21-1 is flagged as a pseudogene. The CDR3 is 15 amino acids. CDR3 sequence (DNA): TGTGCCAGCAGCAAAGTTTCGCAGGGGGACTACGAGCAGTACTTC. Amino acid sequence: CASSKVSQGDYEQYF.

This clone has more than one count but fewer than ten. V is TRBV12-3 or TRBV12-4 and J is TRBJ2-1; D is possibly TRBD2 (6 bases). The CDR3 spans 11 residues. Deletions cut 8 bases from V and 9 bases from J, with 11 bases between. The CDR3 protein is CASGDWGEQFF. In DNA form, the CDR3 reads TGTGCCAGCGGGGACTGGGGTGAGCAGTTCTTC.

The genes are TRBV6-5 and TRBJ2-1, with D tentatively TRBD1 (5 bases). The CDR3 is 13 residues long. Deletions cut 7 bases from V and 4 bases from J, with 11 bases between. The germline gives CDR1 MNHEY, CDR2 SVGAGI. The CDR3 bases are TGTGCCAGCACCCGAGACAGATACAATGAGCAGTTCTTC. It codes for CASTRDRYNEQFF.

The chain carries TRBV29-1 and TRBJ1-3; perhaps TRBD1 as D (6 bases). V lost 0 bases to trimming and J lost 2 bases, with 14 bases between them. The CDR3 sequence is 16 residues long. Looked up from germline, CDR1 is SQVTM and CDR2 is ANQGSEA. CDR3 nucleotides: TGCAGCGTTGAAGATCGGGCAGGGGCGCCTGGAAACACCATATATTTT. Its protein product is CSVEDRAGAPGNTIYF.

The rearrangement links TRBV4-2 to TRBJ1-2; TRBD1 is a possible D gene (5 bases). Deletions cut 1 base from V and 8 bases from J, with 8 bases between. This CDR3 is built from 12 residues. Germline V gene sequence: CDR1 LGHNA, CDR2 YNFKEQ. CDR3 DNA sequence: TGTGCCAGCAGCCAAGGGGGGGGAGGCTACACCTTC. The encoded protein is CASSQGGGGYTF.